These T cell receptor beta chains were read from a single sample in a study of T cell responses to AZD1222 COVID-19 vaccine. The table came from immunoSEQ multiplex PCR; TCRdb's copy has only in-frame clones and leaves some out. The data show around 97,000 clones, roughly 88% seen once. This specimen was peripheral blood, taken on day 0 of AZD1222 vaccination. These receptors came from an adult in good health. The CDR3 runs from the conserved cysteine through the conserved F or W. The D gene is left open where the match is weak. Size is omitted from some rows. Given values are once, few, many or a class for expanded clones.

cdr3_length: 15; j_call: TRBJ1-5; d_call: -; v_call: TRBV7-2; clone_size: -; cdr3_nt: TGTGCCAGCAGCTACGCCGGGATTAGCAATCAGCCCCAGCATTTT; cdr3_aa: CASSYAGISNQPQHF
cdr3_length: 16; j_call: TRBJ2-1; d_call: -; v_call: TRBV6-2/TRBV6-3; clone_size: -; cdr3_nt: TGTGCCAGCAGCGAACCACCGGGACTGCCTACAAATGAGCAGTTCTTC; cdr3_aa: CASSEPPGLPTNEQFF
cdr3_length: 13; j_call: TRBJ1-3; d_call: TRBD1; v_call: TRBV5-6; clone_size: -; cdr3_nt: TGTGCCAGCAGGGGGACAGAGGGAAACACCATATATTTT; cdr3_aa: CASRGTEGNTIYF
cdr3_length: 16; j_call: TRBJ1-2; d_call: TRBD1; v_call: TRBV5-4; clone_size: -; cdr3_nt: TGTGCCAGCAGCTTGGTCGCCAAGACAGGGAACTATGGCTACACCTTC; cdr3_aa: CASSLVAKTGNYGYTF
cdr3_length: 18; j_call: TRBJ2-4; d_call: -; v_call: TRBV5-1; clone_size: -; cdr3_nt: TGCGCCAGCAGCTGGGATAAACCGACCGAGGGACCTAAAAACATTCAGTACTTC; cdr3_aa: CASSWDKPTEGPKNIQYF
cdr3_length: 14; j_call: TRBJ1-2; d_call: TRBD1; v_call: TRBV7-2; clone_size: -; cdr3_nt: TGTGCCAGCAGCCCTGACAGGGGGGGGAATGGCTACACCTTC; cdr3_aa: CASSPDRGGNGYTF
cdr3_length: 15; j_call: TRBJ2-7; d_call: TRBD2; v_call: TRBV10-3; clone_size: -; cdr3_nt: TGTGCCATCAGTGAGTCCGGGGGGAGGCAGGAAGGGCAGTACTTC; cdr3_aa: CAISESGGRQEGQYF
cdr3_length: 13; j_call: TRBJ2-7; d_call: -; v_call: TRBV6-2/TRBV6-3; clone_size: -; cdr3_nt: TGTGCCAGCAGTCGGGACACACACTACGAGCAGTACTTC; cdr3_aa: CASSRDTHYEQYF
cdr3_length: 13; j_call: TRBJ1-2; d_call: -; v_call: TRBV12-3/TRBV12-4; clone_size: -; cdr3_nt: TGTGCCAGCAGGGCAACAGGGAACTATGGCTACACCTTC; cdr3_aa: CASRATGNYGYTF
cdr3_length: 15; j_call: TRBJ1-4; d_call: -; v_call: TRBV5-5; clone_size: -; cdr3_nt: TGTGCCAGCAGCTTGGTCGGGACCTCCGATGAAAAACTGTTTTTT; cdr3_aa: CASSLVGTSDEKLFF
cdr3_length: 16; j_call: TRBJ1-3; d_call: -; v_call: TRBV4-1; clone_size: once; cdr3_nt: TGCGCCAGCAGCCAAGGTAATTACGGAGCTGGAAACACCATATATTTT; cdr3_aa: CASSQGNYGAGNTIYF
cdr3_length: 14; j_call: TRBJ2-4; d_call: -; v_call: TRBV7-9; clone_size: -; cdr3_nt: TGTGCCAGCAGTGCCGGGACTTTAAAAAACATTCAGTACTTC; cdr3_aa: CASSAGTLKNIQYF
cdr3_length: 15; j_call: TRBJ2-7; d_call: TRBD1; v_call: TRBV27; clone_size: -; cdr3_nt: TGTGCCAGCAGTTTATTGGGACAGGGGGCGAGTGAGCAGTACTTC; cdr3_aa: CASSLLGQGASEQYF
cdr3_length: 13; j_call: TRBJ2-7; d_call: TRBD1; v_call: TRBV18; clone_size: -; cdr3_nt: TGTGCCAGCTCACCATACCGGGACAGAGAGCAGTACTTC; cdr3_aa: CASSPYRDREQYF
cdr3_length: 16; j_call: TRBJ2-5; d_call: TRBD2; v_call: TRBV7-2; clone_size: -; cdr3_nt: TGTGCCAGCAGCTCTATAGCGGGGGGAATCCAAGAGACCCAGTACTTC; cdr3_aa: CASSSIAGGIQETQYF
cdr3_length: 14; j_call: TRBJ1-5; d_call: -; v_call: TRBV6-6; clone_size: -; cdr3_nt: TGTGCCAGCAGTTATCGGGAAGGGAACGAGCCCCAGCATTTT; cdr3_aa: CASSYREGNEPQHF
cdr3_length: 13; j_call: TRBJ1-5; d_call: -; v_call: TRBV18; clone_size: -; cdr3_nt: TGTGCCAGCTCCCACGGCGAGGATCAGCCCCAGCATTTT; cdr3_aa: CASSHGEDQPQHF
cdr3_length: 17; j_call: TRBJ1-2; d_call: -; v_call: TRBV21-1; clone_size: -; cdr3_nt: TGTGCCAGCAGCCCGCCCTACGGGCTTCGGGACGGAGAAGACTACACCTTC; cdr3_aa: CASSPPYGLRDGEDYTF
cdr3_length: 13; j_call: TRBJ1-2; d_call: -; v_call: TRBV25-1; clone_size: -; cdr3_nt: TGTGCCAGCAGTGAAGGGATGGGATATGGCTACACCTTC; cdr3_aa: CASSEGMGYGYTF
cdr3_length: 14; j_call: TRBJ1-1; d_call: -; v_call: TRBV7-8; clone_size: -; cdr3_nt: TGTGCCAGCAGCGCATACAGGGCGCGGGATGGAGCTTTCTTT; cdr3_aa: CASSAYRARDGAFF
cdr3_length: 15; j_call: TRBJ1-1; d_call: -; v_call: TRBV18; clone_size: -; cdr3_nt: TGTGCCAGCTCACCAATAGCAGGGACTGGCACTGAAGCTTTCTTT; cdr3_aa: CASSPIAGTGTEAFF
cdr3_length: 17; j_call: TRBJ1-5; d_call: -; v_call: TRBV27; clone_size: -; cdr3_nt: TGTGCCAGCAGTTTATCCCCACTGGAGGGATGGAATCAGCCCCAGCATTTT; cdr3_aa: CASSLSPLEGWNQPQHF
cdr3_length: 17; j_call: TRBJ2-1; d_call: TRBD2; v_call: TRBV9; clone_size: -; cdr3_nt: TGTGCCAGCAGCGTAGCAGGAGAGGCGGGAGGACTCAATGAGCAGTTCTTC; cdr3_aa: CASSVAGEAGGLNEQFF
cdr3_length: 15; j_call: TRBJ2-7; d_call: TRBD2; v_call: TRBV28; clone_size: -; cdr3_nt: TGTGCCAGCGAGAGAGCGGGAGGTTCCGCCTACGAGCAGTACTTC; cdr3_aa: CASERAGGSAYEQYF
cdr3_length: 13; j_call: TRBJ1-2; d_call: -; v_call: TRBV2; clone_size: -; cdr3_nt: TGTGCCAGCAGAGGAGGTGTTTGGGGTGGCTACACCTTC; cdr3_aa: CASRGGVWGGYTF
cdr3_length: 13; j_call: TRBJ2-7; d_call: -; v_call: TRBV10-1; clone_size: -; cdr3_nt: TGCGCCAGCAGTGGGGACCCCATCTACGAGCAGTACTTC; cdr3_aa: CASSGDPIYEQYF
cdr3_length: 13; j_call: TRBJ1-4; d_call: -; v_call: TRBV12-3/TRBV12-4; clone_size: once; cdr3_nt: TGTGCCAGCAGTGGCGGGCTGGATGAAAAACTGTTTTTT; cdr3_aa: CASSGGLDEKLFF
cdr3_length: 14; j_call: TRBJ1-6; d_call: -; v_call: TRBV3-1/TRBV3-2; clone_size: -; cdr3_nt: TGTGCCAGCAGCCCCCGGACAGATAATTCACCCCTCCACTTT; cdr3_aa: CASSPRTDNSPLHF
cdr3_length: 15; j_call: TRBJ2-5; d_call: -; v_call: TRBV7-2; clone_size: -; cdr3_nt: TGTGCCAGCAGCTCAGACTCATGGGCCGAAGAGACCCAGTACTTC; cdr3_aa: CASSSDSWAEETQYF
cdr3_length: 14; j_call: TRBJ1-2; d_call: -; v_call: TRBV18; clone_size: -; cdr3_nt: TGTGCCAGCTCACTCAGGGAATCGGGGGATGGCTACACCTTC; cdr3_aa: CASSLRESGDGYTF
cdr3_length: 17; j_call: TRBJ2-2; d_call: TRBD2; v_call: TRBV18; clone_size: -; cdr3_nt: TGTGCCAGCTCCCCCTTTACAATAGCGGGGAACACCGGGGAGCTGTTTTTT; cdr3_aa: CASSPFTIAGNTGELFF
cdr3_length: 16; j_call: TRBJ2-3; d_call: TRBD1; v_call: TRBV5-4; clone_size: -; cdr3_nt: TGTGCCAGCAGCTTGGCCGGGACAGGAATCACAGATACGCAGTATTTT; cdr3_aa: CASSLAGTGITDTQYF
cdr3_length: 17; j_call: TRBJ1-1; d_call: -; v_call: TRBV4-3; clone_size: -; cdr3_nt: TGCGCCAGCAGCCAAGTGGTGCGGGGGATCATGAACACTGAAGCTTTCTTT; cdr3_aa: CASSQVVRGIMNTEAFF
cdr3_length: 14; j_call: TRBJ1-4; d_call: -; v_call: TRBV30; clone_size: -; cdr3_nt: TGTGCCTGCGCCCGGGCGGGGCTTAATGAAAAACTGTTTTTT; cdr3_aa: CACARAGLNEKLFF
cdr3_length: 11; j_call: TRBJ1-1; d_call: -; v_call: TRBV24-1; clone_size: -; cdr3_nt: TGTGCCACCAGTGATTATGGGAAGGCTTTCTTT; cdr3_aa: CATSDYGKAFF
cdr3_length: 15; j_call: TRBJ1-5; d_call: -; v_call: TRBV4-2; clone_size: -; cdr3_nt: TGTGCCAGCACACCACATCGGGATAGCAATCAGCCCCAGCATTTT; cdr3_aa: CASTPHRDSNQPQHF
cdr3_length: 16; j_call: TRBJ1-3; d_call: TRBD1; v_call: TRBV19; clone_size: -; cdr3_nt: TGTGCCAGTAGTTCCCCCGACGGGACAGGGTACAACACCATATATTTT; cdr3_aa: CASSSPDGTGYNTIYF
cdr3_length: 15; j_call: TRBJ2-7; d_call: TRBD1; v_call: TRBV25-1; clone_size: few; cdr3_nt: TGTGCCAGCAGTGGAAGACAGGGCAATTCCTACGAGCAGTACTTC; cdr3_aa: CASSGRQGNSYEQYF
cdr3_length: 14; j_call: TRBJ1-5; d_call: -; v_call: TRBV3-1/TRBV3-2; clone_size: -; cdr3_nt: TGTGCCAGCAGCCAAGACAGCCAGAATCAGCCCCAGCATTTT; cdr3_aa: CASSQDSQNQPQHF
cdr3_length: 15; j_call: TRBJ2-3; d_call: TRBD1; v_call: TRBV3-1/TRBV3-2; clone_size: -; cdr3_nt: TGTGCCAGCAGCCAAGATCACAGGGGGATAGATACGCAGTATTTT; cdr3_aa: CASSQDHRGIDTQYF
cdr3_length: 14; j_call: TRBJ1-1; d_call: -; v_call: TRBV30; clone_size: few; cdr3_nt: TGTGCCTGGAGTGGGTTCCGCGGCTACACTGAAGCTTTCTTT; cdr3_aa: CAWSGFRGYTEAFF
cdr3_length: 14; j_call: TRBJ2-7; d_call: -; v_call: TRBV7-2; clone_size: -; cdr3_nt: TGTGCCAGCAGCTTAGCGGACTATACCTACGAGCAGTACTTC; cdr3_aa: CASSLADYTYEQYF
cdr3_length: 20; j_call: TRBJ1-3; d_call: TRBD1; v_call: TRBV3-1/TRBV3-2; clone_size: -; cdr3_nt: TGTGCCAGCAGCCGGAGACTAAGAACAGGACAGGACGAGGGTGGAAACACCATATATTTT; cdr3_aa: CASSRRLRTGQDEGGNTIYF
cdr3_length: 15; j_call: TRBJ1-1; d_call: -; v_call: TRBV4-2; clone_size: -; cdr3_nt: TGTGCCAGCAGCCAAGCCGGGGCGGGGAACACTGAAGCTTTCTTT; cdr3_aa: CASSQAGAGNTEAFF
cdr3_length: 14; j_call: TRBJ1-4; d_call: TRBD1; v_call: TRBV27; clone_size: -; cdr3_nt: TGTGCCAGCAGCTTACAGGGGGCGAGTGAAAAACTGTTTTTT; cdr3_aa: CASSLQGASEKLFF
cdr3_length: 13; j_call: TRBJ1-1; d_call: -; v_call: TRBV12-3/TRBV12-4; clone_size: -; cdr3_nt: TGTGCCAGCGGTGACGGCCCGGCCGTTGAAGCTTTCTTT; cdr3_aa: CASGDGPAVEAFF
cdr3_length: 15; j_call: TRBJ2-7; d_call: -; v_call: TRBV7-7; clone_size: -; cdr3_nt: TGTGCTAGCAGCCCAGGTTTGAGAGGCTCGGACGAGCAGTACTTC; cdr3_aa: CASSPGLRGSDEQYF
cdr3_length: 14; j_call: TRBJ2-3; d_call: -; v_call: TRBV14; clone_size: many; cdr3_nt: TGTGCCAGCAGCCAAGGGAGACACACAGATACGCAGTATTTT; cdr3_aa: CASSQGRHTDTQYF